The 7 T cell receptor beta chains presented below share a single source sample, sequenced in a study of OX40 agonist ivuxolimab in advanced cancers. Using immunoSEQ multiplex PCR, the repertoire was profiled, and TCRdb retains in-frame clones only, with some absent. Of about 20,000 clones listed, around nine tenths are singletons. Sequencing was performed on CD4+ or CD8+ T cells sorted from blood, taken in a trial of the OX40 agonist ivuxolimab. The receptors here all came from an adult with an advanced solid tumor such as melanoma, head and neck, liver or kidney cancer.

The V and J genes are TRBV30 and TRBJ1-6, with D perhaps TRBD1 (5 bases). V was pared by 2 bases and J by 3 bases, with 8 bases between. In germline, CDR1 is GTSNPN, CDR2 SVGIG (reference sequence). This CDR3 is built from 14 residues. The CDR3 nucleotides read TGTGCCTGGAGTCTGGGGGACTATAATTCACCCCTCCACTTT. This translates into CAWSLGDYNSPLHF.

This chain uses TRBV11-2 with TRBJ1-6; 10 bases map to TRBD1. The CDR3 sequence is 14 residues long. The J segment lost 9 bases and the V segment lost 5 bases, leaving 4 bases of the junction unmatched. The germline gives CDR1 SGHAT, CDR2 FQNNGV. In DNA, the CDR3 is TGTGCCAGCAGCCCAGACAGGGGGCTTTCACCCCTCCACTTT. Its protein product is CASSPDRGLSPLHF.

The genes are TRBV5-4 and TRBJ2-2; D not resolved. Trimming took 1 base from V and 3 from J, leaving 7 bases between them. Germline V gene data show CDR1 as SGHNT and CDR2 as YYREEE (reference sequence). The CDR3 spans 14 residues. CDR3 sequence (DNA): TGTGCCAGCAGCTTGCTTCCTGACACCGGGGAGCTGTTTTTT. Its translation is CASSLLPDTGELFF.

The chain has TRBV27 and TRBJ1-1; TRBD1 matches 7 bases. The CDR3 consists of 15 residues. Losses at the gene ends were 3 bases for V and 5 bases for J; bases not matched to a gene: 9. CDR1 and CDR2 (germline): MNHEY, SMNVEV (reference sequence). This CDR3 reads CASSFSTTGRTEAFF. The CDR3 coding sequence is TGTGCCAGCAGTTTCTCCACGACAGGGAGGACTGAAGCTTTCTTT.

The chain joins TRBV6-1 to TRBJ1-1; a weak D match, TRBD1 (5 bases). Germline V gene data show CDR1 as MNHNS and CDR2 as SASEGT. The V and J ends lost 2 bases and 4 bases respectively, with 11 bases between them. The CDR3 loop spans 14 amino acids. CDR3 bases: TGTGCCAGCAGTGAACAGGGTTTGGGCACTGAAGCTTTCTTT. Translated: CASSEQGLGTEAFF.

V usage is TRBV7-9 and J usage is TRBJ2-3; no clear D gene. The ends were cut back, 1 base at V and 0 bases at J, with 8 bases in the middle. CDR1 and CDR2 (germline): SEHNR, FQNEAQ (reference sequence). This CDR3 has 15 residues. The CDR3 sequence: CASSLGISSTDTQYF. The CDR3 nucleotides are TGTGCCAGCAGCTTAGGGATCTCGAGCACAGATACGCAGTATTTT.

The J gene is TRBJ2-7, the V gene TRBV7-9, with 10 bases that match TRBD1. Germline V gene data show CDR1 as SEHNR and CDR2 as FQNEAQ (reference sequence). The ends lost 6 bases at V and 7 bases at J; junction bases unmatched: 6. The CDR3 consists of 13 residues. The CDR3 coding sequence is TGTGCCAGCAGTGGACAGGGGGTTTGGGAGCAGTACTTC. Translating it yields CASSGQGVWEQYF.